These T cell receptor beta chains were read from a single sample in a study of siplizumab effects on memory and regulatory T cells. The repertoire was sequenced with immunoSEQ multiplex PCR; TCRdb's copy has only in-frame clones and lacks some. The top ten hold 0.14% to 0.15% of the sample, which has about 100,000 clones, 91% seen once. The sequenced material came from CD4+ T cells sorted from blood. The receptor source for this set is a human donor in good health. Both conserved end residues are part of each CDR3. The D gene is left open where the match is weak. Where a row states a size, it is once, few, many or the class of an expanded clone; other rows omit it.

NA	NA	TRBV11-2	TRBJ2-4	TGTGCCAGCACCGACTACCGTGGGGGAGGCAAAAACATTCAGTACTTC	CASTDYRGGGKNIQYF
NA	NA	TRBV27	TRBJ1-5	TGTGCCAGCGGAACGGGGTTCCACGGACAGCCCCAGCATTTT	CASGTGFHGQPQHF
NA	NA	TRBV15	TRBJ2-3	TGTGCCACCAGCAGAGCCAAAACCCCAGGGTCACGGGATACGCAGTATTTT	CATSRAKTPGSRDTQYF
NA	NA	TRBV29-1	TRBJ2-7	TGCAGCGTTGAAGATTTTGAGATTGGGGAGCAGTACTTC	CSVEDFEIGEQYF
NA	NA	TRBV5-1	TRBJ2-4	TGCGCCAGCAGCTTGATAGGGTTGAAAAACATTCAGTACTTC	CASSLIGLKNIQYF
TRBD1	once	TRBV19	TRBJ1-2	TGTGCCAGTAGTTTCCCGGGACAGGGGAACTATGGCTACACCTTC	CASSFPGQGNYGYTF
NA	NA	TRBV6-6	TRBJ2-3	TGTGCCAGCAGTTACCAGGGACCTTTAAATACGCAGTATTTT	CASSYQGPLNTQYF
NA	NA	TRBV7-9	TRBJ1-1	TGTGCCAGCAGCTTGGGGTCCATGAACACTGAAGCTTTCTTT	CASSLGSMNTEAFF
TRBD1	NA	TRBV6-1	TRBJ2-7	TGTGCCAGCAATGGACAGGGGCTCTACGAGCAGTACTTC	CASNGQGLYEQYF
NA	NA	TRBV30	TRBJ2-3	TGTGCCTGGCAACAGGGGACTCGGGCAGATACGCAGTATTTT	CAWQQGTRADTQYF
NA	few	TRBV4-2	TRBJ1-2	TGTGCCAGCAGCCAAGGCCTGGACAGCCTATATGGCTACACCTTC	CASSQGLDSLYGYTF
NA	NA	TRBV30	TRBJ1-2	TGTGCCTGGAGTGCCGGCGGGAGGGGTTATCCTGGCTACACCTTC	CAWSAGGRGYPGYTF
NA	NA	TRBV19	TRBJ1-2	TGTGCCAGTACTTCTCGGGGGGTCTATTATGGCTACACCTTC	CASTSRGVYYGYTF
NA	NA	TRBV1	TRBJ1-5	TGCACCAGCAGCCAAGTGGTCGGAAATCAGCCCCAGCATTTT	CTSSQVVGNQPQHF
TRBD2	NA	TRBV7-2	TRBJ2-1	TGTGCCAGCAGCTTTAGCGGGGGGGCGGGTGAGCAGTTCTTC	CASSFSGGAGEQFF
TRBD2	once	TRBV5-4	TRBJ2-7	TGTGCCAGCAGCTTGGTTAGCGGGTTCGATACCTACGAGCAGTACTTC	CASSLVSGFDTYEQYF
NA	NA	TRBV7-2	TRBJ2-5	TGTGCCAGCAGCTTAGTGGGTGGGGGTGCAGAGACCCAGTACTTC	CASSLVGGGAETQYF
NA	NA	TRBV7-6	TRBJ2-5	TGTGCCAGCAGCATAACAAGGGAGACCCAGTACTTC	CASSITRETQYF
NA	NA	TRBV5-1	TRBJ2-3	TGCGCCAGCAGCTTGGTGGGGCCAGATACGCAGTATTTT	CASSLVGPDTQYF
TRBD2	once	TRBV5-1	TRBJ2-3	TGCGCCAGCAGCCGAGAGGGACTAGCGGGGGGAGATACGCAGTATTTT	CASSREGLAGGDTQYF
NA	NA	TRBV13	TRBJ2-3	TGTGCCAGCAGCCCCACCCGGGCAAGCACAGATACGCAGTATTTT	CASSPTRASTDTQYF
NA	NA	TRBV18	TRBJ1-4	TGTGCCAGCTCACCACCGGGGGGCAGTAATGAAAAACTGTTTTTT	CASSPPGGSNEKLFF
NA	NA	TRBV6-4	TRBJ2-2	TGTGCCAGCTGGCCCGGGGAGCTGTTTTTT	CASWPGELFF
NA	NA	TRBV6-5	TRBJ2-3	TGTGCCAGCAGTTCCAGCAGGGGAGTCCCAGATACGCAGTATTTT	CASSSSRGVPDTQYF
NA	once	TRBV5-1	TRBJ1-4	TGCGCCAGCAGCGTTCAGGGGCACAATGAAAAACTGTTTTTT	CASSVQGHNEKLFF
NA	NA	TRBV2	TRBJ2-3	TGTGCCAGGAGAGATACGCAGTATTTT	CARRDTQYF
TRBD1	NA	TRBV27	TRBJ2-3	TGTGCCAGCAGTTTTCTGAGGGACAGGGGGCCGGATACGCAGTATTTT	CASSFLRDRGPDTQYF
NA	NA	TRBV2	TRBJ2-1	TGTGCCAGCACCTCAGAGATCACCTACAATGAGCAGTTCTTC	CASTSEITYNEQFF
NA	once	TRBV18	TRBJ2-5	TGTGCCAGCTCACCCCCCGTTCAAGAGACCCAGTACTTC	CASSPPVQETQYF
NA	NA	TRBV6-5	TRBJ2-2	TGTGCCAGCAGTTACTCGATATCCAGAGAGCTGTTTTTT	CASSYSISRELFF
TRBD1	NA	TRBV18	TRBJ2-1	TGTGCCAGCTCATCGGGACAGGGGGCCACCAATGAGCAGTTCTTC	CASSSGQGATNEQFF
TRBD1	NA	TRBV4-3	TRBJ2-2	TGCGCCAGCAGCCAAGGGACAGGGGTGGTCCCCGGGGAGCTGTTTTTT	CASSQGTGVVPGELFF